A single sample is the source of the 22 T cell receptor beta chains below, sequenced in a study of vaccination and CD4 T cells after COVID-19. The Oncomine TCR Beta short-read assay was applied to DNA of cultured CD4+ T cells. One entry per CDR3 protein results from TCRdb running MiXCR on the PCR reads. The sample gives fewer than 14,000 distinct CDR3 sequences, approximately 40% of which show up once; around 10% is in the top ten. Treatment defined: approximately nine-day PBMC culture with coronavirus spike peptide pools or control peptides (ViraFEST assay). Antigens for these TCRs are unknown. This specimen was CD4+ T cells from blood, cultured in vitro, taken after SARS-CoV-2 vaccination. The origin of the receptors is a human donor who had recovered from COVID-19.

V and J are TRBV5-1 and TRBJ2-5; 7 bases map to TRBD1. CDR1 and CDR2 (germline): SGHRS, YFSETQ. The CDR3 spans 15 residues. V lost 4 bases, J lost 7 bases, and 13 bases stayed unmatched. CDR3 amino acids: CASSPLGQHRGTQYF. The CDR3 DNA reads TGCGCCAGCAGCCCGTTGGGACAGCACCGGGGGACCCAGTACTTC. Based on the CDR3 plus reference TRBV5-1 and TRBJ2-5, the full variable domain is KAGVTQTPRYLIKTRGQQVTLSCSPISGHRSVSWYQQTPGQGLQFLFEYFSETQRNKGNFPGRFSGRQFSNSRSEMNVSTLELGDSALYLCASSPLGQHRGTQYFGPGTRLLVL.

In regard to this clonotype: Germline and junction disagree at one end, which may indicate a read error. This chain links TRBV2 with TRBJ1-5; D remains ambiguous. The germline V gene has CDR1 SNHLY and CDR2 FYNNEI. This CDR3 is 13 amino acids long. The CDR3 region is CATKGYSNQPRHF. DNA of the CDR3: TGTGCCACAAAGGGATATAGCAATCAGCCCCGGCATTTT. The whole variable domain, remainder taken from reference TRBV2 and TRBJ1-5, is EPEVTQTPSHQVTQMGQEVILRCVPISNHLYFYWYRQILGQKVEFLVSFYNNEISEKSEIFDDQFSVERPDGSNFTLKIRSTKLEDSAMYFCATKGYSNQPRHFGDGTRLSIL.

The CDR3 DNA sequence: TGTGCCAGCAGTTTATTGTCTAGCGTTTACAGCAATCAGCCCCAGCATTTT. It is translated as CASSLLSSVYSNQPQHF. The rearrangement joins TRBV12-3 or TRBV12-4 to TRBJ1-5, with D unresolved. The CDR3 runs 17 residues. The V and J ends lost 2 bases and 1 base respectively, with 15 bases between them.

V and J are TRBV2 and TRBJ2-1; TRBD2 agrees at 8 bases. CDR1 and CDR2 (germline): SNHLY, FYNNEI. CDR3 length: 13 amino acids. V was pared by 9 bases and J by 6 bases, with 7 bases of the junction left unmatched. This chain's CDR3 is CASAGGPRNEQFF. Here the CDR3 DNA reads TGTGCCAGTGCGGGGGGTCCGCGCAATGAGCAGTTCTTC.

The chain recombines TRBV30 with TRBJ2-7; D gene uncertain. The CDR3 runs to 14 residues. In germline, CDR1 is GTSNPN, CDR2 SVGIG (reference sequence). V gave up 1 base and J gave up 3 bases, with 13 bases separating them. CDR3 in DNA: TGTGCCTGGAGTGGACGGAACCGGCACTACGAGCAGTACTTC. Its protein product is CAWSGRNRHYEQYF. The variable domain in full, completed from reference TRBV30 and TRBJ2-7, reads SQTIHQWPATLVQPVGSPLSLECTVEGTSNPNLYWYRQAAGRGLQLLFYSVGIGQISSEVPQNLSASRPQDRQFILSSKKLLLSDSGFYLCAWSGRNRHYEQYFGPGTRLTVT.

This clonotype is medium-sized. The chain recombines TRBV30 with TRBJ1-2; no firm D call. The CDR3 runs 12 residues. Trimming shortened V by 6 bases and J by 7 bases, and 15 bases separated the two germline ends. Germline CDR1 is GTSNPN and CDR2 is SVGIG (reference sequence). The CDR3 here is CACTPLAGGYTF. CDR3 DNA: TGTGCCTGCACGCCCCTAGCAGGTGGCTACACCTTC.

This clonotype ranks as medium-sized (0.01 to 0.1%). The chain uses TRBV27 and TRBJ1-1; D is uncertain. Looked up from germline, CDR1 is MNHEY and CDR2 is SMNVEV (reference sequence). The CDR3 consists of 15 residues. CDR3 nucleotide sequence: TGTGCTACCAAGTTTATGGGCAGCATGAACACTGAAGCTTTCTTT. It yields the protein CATKFMGSMNTEAFF.

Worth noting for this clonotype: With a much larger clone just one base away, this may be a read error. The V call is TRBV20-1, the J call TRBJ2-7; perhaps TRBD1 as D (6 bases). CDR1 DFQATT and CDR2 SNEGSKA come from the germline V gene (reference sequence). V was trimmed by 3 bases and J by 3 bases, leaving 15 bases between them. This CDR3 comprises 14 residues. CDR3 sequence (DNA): TGCAGTGCTAGCCTAGTCACAGGGCTCTACGAGCAGTACTTC. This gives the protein CSASLVTGLYEQYF.

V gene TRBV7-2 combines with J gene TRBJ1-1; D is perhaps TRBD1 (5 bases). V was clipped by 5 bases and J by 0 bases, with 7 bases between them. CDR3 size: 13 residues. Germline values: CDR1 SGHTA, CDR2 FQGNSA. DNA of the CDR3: TGTGCCAGCAGCCGGGGCATGAACACTGAAGCTTTCTTT. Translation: CASSRGMNTEAFF.

CDR3 amino acids: CASTRAEEAFF. The CDR3 DNA reads TGTGCCAGCACCAGGGCCGAAGAAGCTTTCTTT. The chain combines TRBV21-1 with TRBJ1-1. TRBV21-1 is a listed pseudogene. This CDR3 region has 11 residues.

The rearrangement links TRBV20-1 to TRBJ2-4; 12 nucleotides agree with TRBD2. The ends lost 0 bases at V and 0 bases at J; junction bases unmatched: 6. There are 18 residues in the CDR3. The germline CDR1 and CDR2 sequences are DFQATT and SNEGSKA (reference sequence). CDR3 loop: CSAREGLAGSGAKNIQYF. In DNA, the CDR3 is TGCAGTGCTAGAGAGGGACTAGCGGGTTCAGGAGCCAAAAACATTCAGTACTTC.

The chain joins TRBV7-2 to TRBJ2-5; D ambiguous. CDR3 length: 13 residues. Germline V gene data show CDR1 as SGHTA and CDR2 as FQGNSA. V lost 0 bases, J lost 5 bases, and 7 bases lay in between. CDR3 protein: CASSLAGFETQYF. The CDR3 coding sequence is TGTGCCAGCAGCTTAGCGGGATTCGAGACCCAGTACTTC.

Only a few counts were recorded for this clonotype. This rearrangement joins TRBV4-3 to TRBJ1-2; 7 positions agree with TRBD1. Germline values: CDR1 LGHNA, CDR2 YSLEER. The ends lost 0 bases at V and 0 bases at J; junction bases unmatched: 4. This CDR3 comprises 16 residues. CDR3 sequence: CASSQEYRGPNYGYTF. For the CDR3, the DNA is TGCGCCAGCAGCCAAGAATACAGGGGACCTAACTATGGCTACACCTTC.

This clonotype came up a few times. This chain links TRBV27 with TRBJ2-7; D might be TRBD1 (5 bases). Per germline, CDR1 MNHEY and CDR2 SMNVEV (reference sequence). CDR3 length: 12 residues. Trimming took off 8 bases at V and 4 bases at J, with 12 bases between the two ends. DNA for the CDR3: TGTGCCAGCTCGGCGAAGGGGTACGAGCAGTACTTC. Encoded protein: CASSAKGYEQYF.

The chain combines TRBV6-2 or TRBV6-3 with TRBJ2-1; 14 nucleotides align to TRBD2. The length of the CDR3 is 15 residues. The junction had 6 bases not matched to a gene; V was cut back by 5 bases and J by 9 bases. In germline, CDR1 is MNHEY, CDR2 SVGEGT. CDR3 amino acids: CASSPGTSGRGEQFF. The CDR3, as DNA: TGTGCCAGCAGTCCCGGGACTAGCGGGAGAGGTGAGCAGTTCTTC.

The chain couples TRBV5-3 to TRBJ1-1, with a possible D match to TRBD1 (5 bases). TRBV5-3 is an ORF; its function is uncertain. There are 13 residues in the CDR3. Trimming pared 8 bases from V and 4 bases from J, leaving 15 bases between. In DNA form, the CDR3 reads TGTGCCAGCACAATAGGGGCAGTCACTGAAGCTTTCTTT. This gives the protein CASTIGAVTEAFF.

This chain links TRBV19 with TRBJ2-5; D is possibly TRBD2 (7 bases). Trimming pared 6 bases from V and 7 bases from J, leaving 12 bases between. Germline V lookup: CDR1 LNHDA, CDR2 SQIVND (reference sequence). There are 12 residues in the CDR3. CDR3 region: CASSDRGATQYF. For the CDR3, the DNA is TGTGCCAGTAGCGACCGGGGGGCGACCCAGTACTTC.

CDR3: CSVERTGAYNEQFF. In DNA, the CDR3 is TGCAGCGTTGAAAGGACAGGTGCCTACAATGAGCAGTTCTTC. The rearrangement joins TRBV29-1 to TRBJ2-1; TRBD1 matches at 7 bases. From germline, CDR1 is SQVTM and CDR2 ANQGSEA. Losses at the gene ends were 2 bases for V and 2 bases for J; bases not matched to a gene: 3. This CDR3 comprises 14 residues.

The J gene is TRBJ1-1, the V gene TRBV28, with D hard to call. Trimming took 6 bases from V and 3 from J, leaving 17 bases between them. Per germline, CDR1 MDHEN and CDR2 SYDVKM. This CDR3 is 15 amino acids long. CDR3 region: CASSFNGLTYTEAFF. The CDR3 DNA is TGTGCCAGCAGCTTCAACGGACTTACCTACACTGAAGCTTTCTTT.

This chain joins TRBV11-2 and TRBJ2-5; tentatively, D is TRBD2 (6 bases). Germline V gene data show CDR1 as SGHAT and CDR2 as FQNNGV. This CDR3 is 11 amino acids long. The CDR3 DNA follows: TGTTCGATCGGGGGAACGGAGACCCAGTACTTC. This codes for CSIGGTETQYF.

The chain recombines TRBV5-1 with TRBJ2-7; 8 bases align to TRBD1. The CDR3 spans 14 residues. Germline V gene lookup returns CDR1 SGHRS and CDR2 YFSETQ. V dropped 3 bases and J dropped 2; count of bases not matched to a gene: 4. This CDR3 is CASSSGQGTYEQYF. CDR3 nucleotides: TGCGCCAGCAGCTCAGGACAGGGAACCTACGAGCAGTACTTC.

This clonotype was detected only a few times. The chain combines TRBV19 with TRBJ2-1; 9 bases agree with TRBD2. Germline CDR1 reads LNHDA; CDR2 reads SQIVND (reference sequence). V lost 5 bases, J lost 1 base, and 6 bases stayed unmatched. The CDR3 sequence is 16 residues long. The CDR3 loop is CASSDGSGRSYNEQFF. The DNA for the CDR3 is TGTGCCAGTAGTGATGGGAGCGGGAGGTCCTACAATGAGCAGTTCTTC.